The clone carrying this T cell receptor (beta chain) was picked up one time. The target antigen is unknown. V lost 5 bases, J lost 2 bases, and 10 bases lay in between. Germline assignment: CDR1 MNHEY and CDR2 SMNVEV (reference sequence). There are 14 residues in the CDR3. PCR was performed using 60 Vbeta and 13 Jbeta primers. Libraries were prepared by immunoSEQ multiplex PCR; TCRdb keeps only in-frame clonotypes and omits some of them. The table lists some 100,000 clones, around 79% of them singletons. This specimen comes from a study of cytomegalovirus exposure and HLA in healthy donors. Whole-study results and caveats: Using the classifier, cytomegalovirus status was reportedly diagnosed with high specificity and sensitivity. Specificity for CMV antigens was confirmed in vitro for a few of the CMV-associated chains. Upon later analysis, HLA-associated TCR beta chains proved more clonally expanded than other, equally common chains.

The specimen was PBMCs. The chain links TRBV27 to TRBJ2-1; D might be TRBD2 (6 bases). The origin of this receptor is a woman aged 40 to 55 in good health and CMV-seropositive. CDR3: CASSSIAAYNEQFF. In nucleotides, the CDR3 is TGTGCCAGCAGTAGCATAGCGGCCTACAATGAGCAGTTCTTC.